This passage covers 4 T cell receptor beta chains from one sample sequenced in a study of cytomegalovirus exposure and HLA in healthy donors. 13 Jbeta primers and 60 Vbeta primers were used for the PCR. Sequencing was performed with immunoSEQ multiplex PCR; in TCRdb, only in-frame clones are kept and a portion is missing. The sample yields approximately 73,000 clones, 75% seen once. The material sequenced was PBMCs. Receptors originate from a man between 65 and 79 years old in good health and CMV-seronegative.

The CDR3: CASSLEFRDPRYEQYF. The CDR3 DNA reads as TGTGCCAGCAGCTTGGAGTTCAGGGATCCTCGCTACGAGCAGTACTTC. The chain combines TRBV11-2 with TRBJ2-7; the D gene is possibly TRBD1 (5 bases). The germline CDR1 and CDR2 sequences are SGHAT and FQNNGV. The CDR3 consists of 16 residues. V was shortened by 3 bases and J by 3 bases, with 18 bases between the two germline ends.

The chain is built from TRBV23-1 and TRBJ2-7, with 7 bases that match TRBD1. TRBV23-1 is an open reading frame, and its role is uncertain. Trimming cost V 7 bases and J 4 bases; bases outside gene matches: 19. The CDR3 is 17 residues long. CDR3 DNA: TGCGCCAGCACCCCGCTCCCCCCGGGACAGAGTTTATACGAGCAGTACTTC. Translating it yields CASTPLPPGQSLYEQYF.

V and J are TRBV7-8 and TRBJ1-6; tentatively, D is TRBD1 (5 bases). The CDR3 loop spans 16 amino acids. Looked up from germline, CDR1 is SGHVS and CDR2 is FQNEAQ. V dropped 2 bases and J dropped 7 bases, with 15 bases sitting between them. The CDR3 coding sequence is TGTGCCAGCAGCTTAAGCCAGGGAATAATAAATTCACCCCTCCACTTT. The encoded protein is CASSLSQGIINSPLHF. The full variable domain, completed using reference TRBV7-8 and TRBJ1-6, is GAGVSQSPRYKVAKRGQDVALRCDPISGHVSLFWYQQALGQGPEFLTYFQNEAQLDKSGLPSDRFFAERPEGSVSTLKIQRTQQEDSAVYLCASSLSQGIINSPLHFGNGTRLTVT.

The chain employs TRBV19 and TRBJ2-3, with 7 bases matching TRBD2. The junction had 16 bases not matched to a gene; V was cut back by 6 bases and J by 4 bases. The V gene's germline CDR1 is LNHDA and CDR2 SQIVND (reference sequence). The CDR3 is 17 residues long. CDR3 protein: CASSPNPSGIYSDTQYF. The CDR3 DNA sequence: TGTGCCAGTAGCCCTAACCCCAGCGGGATATACTCAGATACGCAGTATTTT.